This is a list of T cell receptor beta chains from one sample in a study of blood T cell repertoires in COVID-19. Method: immunoSEQ multiplex PCR; TCRdb's copy keeps in-frame clones and lacks some. Of 150,000 to 200,000 clones in the sample, more than 75% were seen once. Input material: PBMCs or T cells enriched from blood (not recorded which). The receptors derive from a woman in her forties or fifties with acute COVID-19. Each CDR3 is given with its conserved first and last residue. A D gene is named only where the DNA matches it firmly. The listing skips clone size in some rows; elsewhere it reads once, few, many or a size class.

CDR3 protein	CDR3 DNA	V gene	J gene	D gene	clone size
CASSQDPNQPQHF	TGCGCCAGCAGCCAAGACCCAAATCAGCCCCAGCATTTT	TRBV4-1	TRBJ1-5	.	.
CASSRQGVNEKLFF	TGTGCCAGCAGCCGACAGGGGGTTAATGAAAAACTGTTTTTT	TRBV28	TRBJ1-4	TRBD1	.
CASSLQGRVAGELFF	TGTGCCAGCAGTCTACAGGGGAGAGTCGCCGGGGAGCTGTTTTTT	TRBV27	TRBJ2-2	TRBD1	.
CASSWGGREKLFF	TGTGCCAGCAGCTGGGGGGGGCGGGAAAAACTGTTTTTT	TRBV7-2	TRBJ1-4	.	.
CSVATGELFF	TGCAGCGTAGCTACCGGGGAGCTGTTTTTT	TRBV29-1	TRBJ2-2	.	.
CASSQQGVETEAFF	TGTGCCAGCAGCCAGCAGGGTGTGGAGACTGAAGCTTTCTTT	TRBV7-9	TRBJ1-1	.	.
CASSDSGGATDTQYF	TGTGCCAGCAGCGATAGCGGGGGGGCGACAGATACGCAGTATTTT	TRBV9	TRBJ2-3	TRBD2	.
CASSDPSDRGMNTEAFF	TGTGCCAGCAGCGACCCGTCGGACAGGGGGATGAACACTGAAGCTTTCTTT	TRBV9	TRBJ1-1	TRBD1	.
CASGPDTGLSNQPQHF	TGTGCCAGCGGGCCAGACACAGGGCTTAGCAATCAGCCCCAGCATTTT	TRBV27	TRBJ1-5	.	.
CASSPIGGHGYTF	TGTGCCAGCTCACCTATAGGGGGACACGGCTACACCTTC	TRBV18	TRBJ1-2	.	.
CGSGGNNEQFF	TGCGGTAGCGGGGGCAACAATGAGCAGTTCTTC	TRBV6-6	TRBJ2-1	TRBD2	.
CASSLWTPGEGDYGYTF	TGTGCCAGCAGTTTATGGACGCCTGGGGAGGGAGACTATGGCTACACCTTC	TRBV28	TRBJ1-2	.	.
CASSRTGDYGYTF	TGTGCCAGCAGCAGGACAGGGGACTATGGCTACACCTTC	TRBV5-6	TRBJ1-2	TRBD1	few
CASSLTGRENYGYTF	TGTGCCAGCAGCCTGACCGGGCGGGAAAACTATGGCTACACCTTC	TRBV5-5	TRBJ1-2	.	.
CASSYGLGAENTEAFF	TGTGCCAGCAGCTACGGACTGGGGGCTGAGAACACTGAAGCTTTCTTT	TRBV7-2	TRBJ1-1	.	.
CASMFWGASTEAFF	TGTGCCAGCATGTTTTGGGGAGCGAGCACTGAAGCTTTCTTT	TRBV6-5	TRBJ1-1	.	.
CASRWDRAQPQHF	TGTGCCAGCCGGTGGGACAGGGCCCAGCCCCAGCATTTT	TRBV6-5	TRBJ1-5	TRBD1	.
CASRGTGTMNTEAFF	TGCGCCAGCCGGGGGACAGGGACAATGAACACTGAAGCTTTCTTT	TRBV5-1	TRBJ1-1	TRBD1	.
CASRGSSEAFF	TGTGCCAGCAGGGGCAGCTCTGAAGCTTTCTTT	TRBV6-5	TRBJ1-1	.	.
CASSVTGTRGADTQYF	TGTGCCAGCAGTGTGACCGGGACTAGAGGGGCAGATACGCAGTATTTT	TRBV28	TRBJ2-3	TRBD2	.
CASSLYKGMNTEAFF	TGTGCCAGCAGCTTATATAAGGGGATGAACACTGAAGCTTTCTTT	TRBV7-9	TRBJ1-1	.	.
CASSLDQNQPQHF	TGTGCCAGCAGCCTAGACCAAAATCAGCCCCAGCATTTT	TRBV3-1/TRBV3-2	TRBJ1-5	.	.
CASSYPPVGVGELFF	TGTGCCAGCAGTTACCCTCCAGTCGGGGTCGGGGAGCTGTTTTTT	TRBV6-2/TRBV6-3	TRBJ2-2	.	few
CASSPADRGPQGYTF	TGTGCCAGCTCACCAGCGGACAGGGGCCCTCAGGGCTACACCTTC	TRBV18	TRBJ1-2	TRBD1	.
CASSFPGQAQEPQHF	TGTGCCAGCAGTTTTCCGGGACAGGCGCAAGAGCCCCAGCATTTT	TRBV6-5	TRBJ1-5	TRBD1	.
CASSQDWGTEVYGYTF	TGCGCCAGCAGCCAAGATTGGGGGACAGAGGTTTATGGCTACACCTTC	TRBV4-1	TRBJ1-2	TRBD1	.
CASSRAGTGGEKLFF	TGTGCCAGCAGCCGCGCCGGGACAGGGGGGGAAAAACTGTTTTTT	TRBV4-2	TRBJ1-4	TRBD1	.
CASTLRGVTEAFF	TGTGCCAGCACCCTAAGGGGCGTCACTGAAGCTTTCTTT	TRBV28	TRBJ1-1	.	.
CASSVATGQGQETQYF	TGTGCCAGCAGCGTAGCTACGGGACAGGGTCAAGAGACCCAGTACTTC	TRBV9	TRBJ2-5	TRBD1	.
CASSLGGAYNSPLHF	TGTGCCAGCAGCTTAGGCGGCGCCTATAATTCACCCCTCCACTTT	TRBV7-2	TRBJ1-6	.	few
CASSSGGSDRGGGYTF	TGCGCCAGCAGCTCGGGTGGGTCTGACAGGGGAGGAGGCTACACCTTC	TRBV5-1	TRBJ1-2	TRBD1	.
CASSLGQGRDTEAFF	TGTGCCAGCAGTTTAGGACAGGGCAGGGACACTGAAGCTTTCTTT	TRBV27	TRBJ1-1	TRBD1	.
CASSLSQGDYGYTF	TGTGCCAGCAGCTTGTCACAGGGAGACTATGGCTACACCTTC	TRBV11-2	TRBJ1-2	.	once
CASSEPQGAQPQHF	TGTGCCAGCAGTGAACCACAGGGAGCTCAGCCCCAGCATTTT	TRBV28	TRBJ1-5	.	.
CASNTANMNTEAFF	TGTGCCAGCAACACAGCTAATATGAACACTGAAGCTTTCTTT	TRBV6-5	TRBJ1-1	.	.
CASSSLWGYTF	TGTGCCAGCAGCTCACTGTGGGGCTACACCTTC	TRBV11-2	TRBJ1-2	.	.
CASSPGRASGANVLTF	TGTGCCAGCTCACCAGGGCGGGCCTCTGGGGCCAACGTCCTGACTTTC	TRBV18	TRBJ2-6	.	.
CATHIRDKGEMGQFF	TGTGCCACACACATCCGGGACAAGGGGGAAATGGGGCAGTTCTTC	TRBV24-1	TRBJ2-1	.	.